This T cell receptor beta chain emerged from a study of blood T cell repertoires in COVID-19. The wider study: PBMCs, B-cell-depleted T cells, or T cells provided the cDNA or gDNA that made up the material.

Per the study methods: Amplified reference gene primers provided the basis for estimating nucleated cell counts. Data came from immunoSEQ multiplex PCR; TCRdb stores just in-frame clones and leaves some out. The V and J calls and clone size are taken from that table; D and trimming were inferred from the DNA. The data hold about 78,000 clones, with approximately 89% observed a single time. CDR3 length equals 13 residues. CDR1 and CDR2 (germline): SEHNR, FQNEAQ (reference sequence). Trimming took 1 base from V and 5 from J, leaving 6 bases between them. The source material was peripheral blood. This sequence joins TRBV7-9 and TRBJ1-5; D gene unclear. This TCR was recovered from a man aged 50 to 59 with active or convalescent COVID-19. This CDR3 reads CASSLGGDQPQHF. CDR3 in DNA: TGTGCCAGCAGCTTAGGGGGAGATCAGCCCCAGCATTTT.